These 19 T cell receptor beta chains were sequenced from one sample in a study of beta chain features in type 1 diabetes. Overall study findings and caveats: There was a moderate but significant shortening of TCRB CDR3s in all four CD4+ subsets of Type 1 diabetes patients.

These TCRs are of unknown antigen specificity. TCRB transcripts that were expressed got sequenced, as all of the isolated RNA had been reverse transcribed. TCRdb keeps only in-frame clones here, not all; method: immunoSEQ multiplex PCR. This sample has under 250,000 clones, with more than 11% found just once. Sequences were obtained from naive CD4+ T cells from blood. The receptors here all came from a man in his thirties or forties with type 1 diabetes.

The chain has TRBV4-2 and TRBJ2-1; TRBD1 matches at 9 bases. This CDR3 has 16 amino acids. The V gene's germline CDR1 is LGHNA and CDR2 YNFKEQ. With V trimmed by 4 bases and J by 6 bases, 10 bases remained unmatched. In DNA, the CDR3 is TGTGCCAGCAGCCCGAACCTCGGGACAGGGATCAATGAGCAGTTCTTC. This gives the protein CASSPNLGTGINEQFF.

This clone was counted a few times. The rearrangement links TRBV2 to TRBJ2-2; TRBD1 matches 8 bases. The CDR3 runs to 14 residues. V shed 6 bases and J 4 bases; nucleotides not matched to a gene: 4. Looked up from germline, CDR1 is SNHLY and CDR2 is FYNNEI. CDR3 amino acids: CASRTTGVTGELFF. In nucleotides, the CDR3 is TGTGCCAGCAGGACGACAGGGGTCACCGGGGAGCTGTTTTTT.

The chain employs TRBV4-2 and TRBJ2-3; D not certain. Germline V gene lookup returns CDR1 LGHNA and CDR2 YNFKEQ. The CDR3 totals 15 residues. Trimming cost V 4 bases and J 1 base, with 12 bases left between them. CDR3 amino acids: CASSLRSSRTDTQYF. CDR3 coding DNA: TGTGCCAGCAGCCTCAGGTCAAGTCGCACAGATACGCAGTATTTT.

The V call is TRBV9, the J call TRBJ1-1, with D possibly matching TRBD1 (5 bases). CDR3 size: 12 residues. The V end lost 1 base, the J end lost 5 bases, and 6 bases lay between the germline ends. Germline CDR1 and CDR2: SGDLS and YYNGEE. CDR3 residues: CASSVRGTEAFF. The CDR3 DNA follows: TGTGCCAGCAGCGTACGGGGGACTGAAGCTTTCTTT.

As to this clone: The same CDR3 is also encoded by other DNA sequences in this sample. This chain joins TRBV5-1 and TRBJ1-5; 7 bases are a match to TRBD1. CDR1 and CDR2 from the germline V gene are SGHRS and YFSETQ. This CDR3 has 15 residues. The trim removed 0 bases at V and 1 base at J, leaving 1 base unmatched. The CDR3 loop is CASSLEGASNQPQHF. CDR3 DNA sequence: TGCGCCAGCAGCTTGGAGGGGGCCAGCAATCAGCCCCAGCATTTT.

The CDR3 sequence: CASSTNGDYETQYF. Written as DNA, the CDR3 is TGTGCCAGTAGTACAAACGGGGACTACGAGACCCAGTACTTC. The chain carries TRBV19 and TRBJ2-5, with 7 bases lining up with TRBD2. This CDR3 spans 14 amino acids. Germline CDR1 reads LNHDA; CDR2 reads SQIVND (reference sequence). Unmatched junction bases numbered 7, after V lost 4 bases and J lost 5 bases.

This rearrangement joins TRBV10-3 to TRBJ2-7, with D possibly TRBD1 on 7 matching bases. The CDR3 is 13 amino acids. Germline CDR1 is ENHRY and CDR2 is SYGVKD. Trimming cost V 10 bases and J 5 bases, with 18 bases left between them. The CDR3, as DNA: TGTGCCAGCGCGGGACAGATTGATCACGAGCAGTACTTC. This sequence encodes CASAGQIDHEQYF.

The V gene is TRBV27, the J gene TRBJ1-2, with D maybe TRBD1 (6 bases). The CDR3 runs to 13 residues. The germline V gene has CDR1 MNHEY and CDR2 SMNVEV (reference sequence). Trimming stripped 5 bases from V and 5 bases from J, with 12 bases between. CDR3: CASSLSGEYGYTF. The CDR3 DNA is TGTGCCAGCAGTCTGTCAGGGGAGTATGGCTACACCTTC.

This clone occurred a few times. The chain is built from TRBV30 and TRBJ2-1; 13 bases map to TRBD2. This CDR3 comprises 16 residues. The germline gives CDR1 GTSNPN, CDR2 SVGIG (reference sequence). Trimming cost V 1 base and J 7 bases; bases outside gene matches: 7. In DNA form, the CDR3 reads TGTGCCTGGAGTGCCCGACTAGCGGGGGGTGGGAATGAGCAGTTCTTC. This translates into CAWSARLAGGGNEQFF.

In DNA form, the CDR3 reads TGTGCCAGCATGGGCCAAGGGGGCTGGACCGGGGAGCTGTTTTTT. Its protein product is CASMGQGGWTGELFF. J is TRBJ2-2 and V is TRBV2; TRBD1 agrees at 7 bases. The CDR3 loop spans 15 amino acids. Losses at the gene ends were 7 bases for V and 5 bases for J; bases not matched to a gene: 10. Germline CDR1 reads SNHLY; CDR2 reads FYNNEI.

This rearrangement joins TRBV7-9 to TRBJ2-7; D gene unclear. Germline CDR1 and CDR2: SEHNR and FQNEAQ (reference sequence). V was pared by 1 base and J by 5 bases, with 12 bases between. This CDR3 is built from 14 residues. The CDR3 coding sequence is TGTGCCAGCAGCTTAGAGAGAGCGAGCCACGAGCAGTACTTC. Translated: CASSLERASHEQYF.

J is TRBJ1-3 and V is TRBV5-1, with D perhaps TRBD1 (5 bases). Trimming stripped 4 bases from V and 0 bases from J, with 5 bases between. Germline V CDR1 and CDR2: SGHRS, YFSETQ. The CDR3 length is 13 residues. In DNA, the CDR3 is TGCGCCAGCAGCGACAGCTCTGGAAACACCATATATTTT. This codes for CASSDSSGNTIYF.

The rearrangement joins TRBV5-4 to TRBJ1-1; possible D gene TRBD1, 5 bases. The V gene's germline CDR1 is SGHNT and CDR2 YYREEE (reference sequence). The germline V and J ends were trimmed by 5 bases and 6 bases, with 14 bases remaining between them. The CDR3 is made up of 13 amino acids. The CDR3 nucleotides read TGTGCCAGCAGGTCCCAGGGTTTCGCTGAAGCTTTCTTT. Its protein is CASRSQGFAEAFF.

This clone was seen a handful of times. The rearrangement links TRBV4-2 to TRBJ2-3; D may be TRBD2 (6 bases). This CDR3 is 15 amino acids long. Deletions cut 3 bases from V and 0 bases from J, with 10 bases between. Germline V gene sequence: CDR1 LGHNA, CDR2 YNFKEQ. The CDR3 spells CASSQASASTDTQYF. The CDR3 nucleotides read TGTGCCAGCAGCCAGGCTAGCGCTAGCACAGATACGCAGTATTTT.

Notes on this clone: This specimen includes other DNA sequences encoding the same CDR3. The J gene is TRBJ1-1, the V gene TRBV29-1; 9 bases line up with TRBD1. In germline, CDR1 is SQVTM, CDR2 ANQGSEA. Trimming at V came to 7 bases and at J to 1 base, leaving 4 bases not matched to a gene. There are 13 residues in the CDR3. The CDR3 coding sequence is TGCAGCGCCGTGGGACAGGGGAACACTGAAGCTTTCTTT. Its translation: CSAVGQGNTEAFF.

Only a few counts were recorded for this clone. V usage is TRBV6-1 and J usage is TRBJ2-7; 8 nucleotides agree with TRBD1. The germline gives CDR1 MNHNS, CDR2 SASEGT. The V gene end was trimmed by 5 bases and the J gene end by 4 bases; junction bases not matched to a gene: 4. CDR3 length: 13 amino acids. CDR3 bases: TGTGCCAGCAGTCCCGACAGGGGTTACGAGCAGTACTTC. The encoded protein is CASSPDRGYEQYF.

This clone was seen a handful of times. This CDR3 is CAWSPGLAGEDTQYF. The CDR3 region has the DNA TGTGCCTGGAGTCCGGGACTAGCGGGGGAAGATACGCAGTATTTT. The chain uses TRBV30 and TRBJ2-3; 14 bases fit TRBD2. The CDR3 sequence is 15 residues long. Germline values: CDR1 GTSNPN, CDR2 SVGIG (reference sequence). V was clipped by 2 bases and J by 5 bases; unmatched bases: 3.

This clone was detected a few times. The V and J genes are TRBV4-1 and TRBJ2-3; the match to TRBD2 covers 9 bases. Germline V gene lookup returns CDR1 MGHRA and CDR2 YSYEKL. Trimming removed 3 bases from V and 1 base from J; junction bases left unmatched: 5. This CDR3 region has 16 residues. The CDR3 nucleotides read TGCGCCAGCAGCCAGCCTAGCGGGGTCGGCACAGATACGCAGTATTTT. Translated: CASSQPSGVGTDTQYF.

This clone was detected a few times. The J gene is TRBJ2-5, the V gene TRBV29-1; 7 bases fit TRBD1. With the DNA end fitting TRBJ2-7 better, the J assignment may be wrong. The germline CDR1 and CDR2 sequences are SQVTM and ANQGSEA. This CDR3 contains 13 residues. CDR3 DNA: TGCAGCGTTCGTATCGGGACAGACTACGAGCAGTACTTC. As protein: CSVRIGTDYEQYF.